This T cell receptor (beta chain) stems from a study of cytomegalovirus exposure and HLA in healthy donors. Study results and caveats: The study found most TCR sequences rare, yet found some public TCRs in many donors. In an earlier analysis, productive rearrangement rates for most beta V segments clustered near 87% or 30%. Researchers catalogued roughly 170 TCR beta chains as cytomegalovirus-associated.

Between the trimmed V and J ends, which lost 0 bases and 1 base, there was a span of 9 bases. CDR3 length equals 15 residues. Germline loops: CDR1 ENHRY, CDR2 SYGVKD. PCR primers comprised 60 Vbeta and 13 Jbeta primers. The protocol was immunoSEQ multiplex PCR, while the TCRdb copy is restricted to in-frame clones and leaves out a portion. This table holds 200,000 or so clones, around 73% found once. Concerning this clone itself: What it recognizes is unknown.

V and J are TRBV10-3 and TRBJ1-2; D unclear. This receptor was identified in a male donor in good health and CMV-seronegative. Material: PBMCs. The CDR3 spells CAISESTGINYGYTF. In DNA form, the CDR3 reads TGTGCCATCAGTGAGTCCACCGGGATTAACTATGGCTACACCTTC.